This T cell receptor beta chain is from a study of siplizumab effects on memory and regulatory T cells. Concerning this clone itself: What it recognizes is unknown.

Findings of the study overall: Significant reduction of alloreactive sequences traceable to unstimulated CD4+ memory cells was observed with siplizumab. The diversity of naive T cells seemed greater than that of memory cells, and their alloresponse contribution seemed major.

Some clones are missing from TCRdb's copy, which holds only in-frame ones; the method was immunoSEQ multiplex PCR. This sample has tens of thousands of clones, with roughly 87% found just once. With 1 base clipped from V and 0 bases from J, the junction kept 8 bases outside the gene matches. This CDR3 comprises 18 residues. Germline CDR1 is SGHRS and CDR2 is YFSETQ. The V and J genes are TRBV5-1 and TRBJ2-1; 9 bases are a match to TRBD2. Sequencing was carried out using naive CD8+ T cells sorted from blood. The source is a human donor in good health. CDR3 protein: CASSLILAGTSSYNEQFF. For the CDR3, the DNA is TGCGCCAGCAGCTTGATCCTAGCGGGAACGAGCTCCTACAATGAGCAGTTCTTC.